The 2 T cell receptor beta chains below come from one sample, sequenced in a study of blood T cells in healthy people across ages. It was with a sample-barcoded 5' primer and a J-beta primer mix that a second PCR of about 6 to 12 cycles was run. In TCRdb, the 5' RACE reads were re-called with MiXCR into one record per CDR3 protein. The table has hundreds of thousands of distinct CDR3 sequences, roughly 56% seen once. The sequenced sample was blood. The origin of the receptors is a man aged 40-49 years in good health.

The chain combines TRBV7-2 with TRBJ2-3; TRBD2 might be the D (7 bases). Deletions cut 6 bases from V and 6 bases from J, with 19 bases between. The V gene's germline CDR1 is SGHTA and CDR2 FQGNSA. The CDR3 covers 15 residues. CDR3 residues: CASSQGLAVRDTQYF. In nucleotides, the CDR3 is TGTGCCAGCAGTCAGGGGCTAGCGGTGCGGGATACGCAGTATTTT.

The gene calls are TRBV6-5 and TRBJ2-5; 7 bases agree with TRBD2. The CDR3 runs to 15 residues. Germline CDR1 is MNHEY and CDR2 is SVGAGI. With 4 bases clipped from V and 5 bases from J, the junction kept 10 bases outside the gene matches. This CDR3 is CASSFEGGLRETQYF. DNA for the CDR3: TGTGCCAGCAGTTTCGAGGGAGGGTTGAGGGAGACCCAGTACTTC.